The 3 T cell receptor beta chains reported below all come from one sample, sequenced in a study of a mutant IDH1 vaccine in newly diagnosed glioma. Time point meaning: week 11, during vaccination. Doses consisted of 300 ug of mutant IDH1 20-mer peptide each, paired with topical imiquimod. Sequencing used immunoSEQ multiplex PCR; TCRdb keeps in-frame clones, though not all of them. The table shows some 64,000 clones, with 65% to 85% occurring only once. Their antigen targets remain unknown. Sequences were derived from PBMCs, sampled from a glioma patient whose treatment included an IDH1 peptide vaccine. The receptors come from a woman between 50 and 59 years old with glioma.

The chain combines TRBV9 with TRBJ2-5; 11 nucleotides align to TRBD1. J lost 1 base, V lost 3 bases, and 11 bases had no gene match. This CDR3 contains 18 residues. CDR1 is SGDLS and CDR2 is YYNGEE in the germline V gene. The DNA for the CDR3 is TGTGCCAGCAGCGGAGATTGGACAGGGGGCGGGTTCCAAGAGACCCAGTACTTC. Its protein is CASSGDWTGGGFQETQYF.

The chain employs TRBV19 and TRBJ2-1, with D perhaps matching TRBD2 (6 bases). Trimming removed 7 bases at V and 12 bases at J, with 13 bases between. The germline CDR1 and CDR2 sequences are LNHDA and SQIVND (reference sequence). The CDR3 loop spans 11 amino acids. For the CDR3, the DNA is TGTGCCAGTACCACGGGGGACGTGCAGTTCTTC. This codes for CASTTGDVQFF.

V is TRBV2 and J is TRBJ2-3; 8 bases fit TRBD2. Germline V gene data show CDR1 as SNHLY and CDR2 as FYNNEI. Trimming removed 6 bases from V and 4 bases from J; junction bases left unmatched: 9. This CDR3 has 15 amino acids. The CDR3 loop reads CASRVAGGAPDTQYF. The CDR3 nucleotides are TGTGCCAGCAGGGTTGCCGGGGGGGCCCCAGATACGCAGTATTTT.